The entry below gives a single T cell receptor beta chain sequence along with its context. Its antigen is undetermined. The V and J ends lost 5 bases and 4 bases, in that order; junction bases with no gene match: 10. The CDR3 has 15 residues. Germline values: CDR1 SGHDT, CDR2 YYEEEE. These data originate in a study of T-cell memory formation after mild COVID-19. The study's findings and limits: A second wave expanding day 15 to 37 was CD4+-biased; contracting clones were balanced. The finding that pre-infection memory included some responding clones suggested that cross-reactive memory joined.

TCRdb called the 5' RACE reads again in MiXCR, with one record for every CDR3 protein. The table lists 300,000 to 350,000 distinct CDR3 sequences, roughly an eighth of them singletons. The gene calls are TRBV5-6 and TRBJ2-3, with 7 bases aligning to TRBD1. The specimen was PBMCs or a T cell subset sorted from them (not recorded which). The sequence came from a man aged 18 to 30 who had mild COVID-19 (a few samples of this study predate the infection). Cell type and time point are not known. The CDR3: CASSSGTVGADTQYF. CDR3 DNA sequence: TGTGCCAGCAGTTCCGGGACAGTTGGTGCAGATACGCAGTATTTT.